This T cell receptor beta chain derives from a study of shared clonotypes between healthy human individuals. V was pared by 5 bases and J by 3 bases, with 12 bases between. The CDR3 consists of 13 residues. Germline V gives CDR1 SGDLS, CDR2 YYNGEE. Clones were sequenced by immunoSEQ multiplex PCR, and TCRdb holds only the in-frame ones, with some missing. The sample records about 460,000 clones, about 74% being singletons. All participating donors were Caucasian adults from Nashville, Tennessee. The sequence was collected from a woman in her thirties or forties in good health. Some clones in this sample may be carry-over from other donors' samples. Input material: PBMCs. The chain couples TRBV9 to TRBJ2-7, with unresolved D. The CDR3 DNA reads TGTGCCAGCAGTCCGGACGGACGCTACGAGCAGTACTTC. Translating gives CASSPDGRYEQYF.